This is a list of T cell receptor beta chains from one sample in a study of CXCR3-negative and CXCR3-positive naive CD8 T cells. Following a re-call of the 5' RACE reads, TCRdb has one entry per CDR3 protein and lacks DNA. Reported are 7,900 or so distinct CDR3 sequences; the ten largest clones contain more than 2%. The sequenced sample was naive CXCR3- CD8+ T cells from blood. These TCRs come from a human donor in good health. Some clones in this sample may be carry-over from other donors' samples. CDR3s include the opening cysteine and the closing phenylalanine or tryptophan. The size entry is marked missing in some rows and otherwise reads once, few, many or a size class.

V	size	J	CDR3
TRBV11-2	-	TRBJ2-5	CASSFISSPQETQYF
TRBV7-9	medium-sized	TRBJ2-5	CASSLGSGGETQYF
TRBV3-1	-	TRBJ2-5	CASRRQGQETQYF
TRBV2	-	TRBJ2-4	CASSEPPGREAKNIQHF
TRBV15	-	TRBJ1-2	CATSIPDTNYGYTF
TRBV27	-	TRBJ2-5	CTSSFPIGGGTLETQYF
TRBV25-1	medium-sized	TRBJ2-1	CASSLRTGTYNEQFF
TRBV11-3	-	TRBJ2-5	CASSFRRELETQYF
TRBV6-2/TRBV6-3	-	TRBJ1-1	CASSYSYEAFF
TRBV12-3/TRBV12-4	-	TRBJ1-1	CASSLGKNTEAFF
TRBV29-1	medium-sized	TRBJ2-3	CSVHGTGTSGSWIDTQYF
TRBV7-9	medium-sized	TRBJ2-3	CASSLTDTQYF
TRBV3-1	-	TRBJ2-7	CASSQDGRLAAYEQYF
TRBV12-3/TRBV12-4	medium-sized	TRBJ1-1	CASSLYSRPSNTEAFF
TRBV20-1	-	TRBJ2-1	CSALAASGASSYNEQFF
TRBV12-3/TRBV12-4	-	TRBJ2-7	CASSNHPTGAYEQYF
TRBV4-1	-	TRBJ2-5	CASSQGMTDQETQYF
TRBV4-1	medium-sized	TRBJ2-1	CASNPSGSYNEQFF
TRBV18	-	TRBJ2-7	CASSPGQASLVSQYF
TRBV29-1	-	TRBJ2-7	CSACSREGLEQYF
TRBV28	medium-sized	TRBJ1-4	CASRGQGSTNEKLFF
TRBV5-6	-	TRBJ2-1	CASSLGNEQFF
TRBV29-1	-	TRBJ2-7	CSARTSDSYEQYF
TRBV15	medium-sized	TRBJ2-5	CATSRDVLAGGVETQYF
TRBV29-1	medium-sized	TRBJ2-1	CSVVGGSYNEQFF
TRBV6-5	medium-sized	TRBJ1-2	CASSYRTFYGYTF
TRBV5-1	-	TRBJ2-1	CASSRWREGNEQFF
TRBV5-6	-	TRBJ2-7	CASSFPRGGEQYF
TRBV29-1	medium-sized	TRBJ2-7	CSVGQGAYEQYF
TRBV5-1	-	TRBJ2-7	CASSLFPGEQYF
TRBV10-1	-	TRBJ2-1	CASSADRLPLNEQFF
TRBV7-8	medium-sized	TRBJ2-7	CASSLGDERPYEQYF
TRBV13	-	TRBJ2-2	CASSSLGNTGELFF
TRBV7-9	-	TRBJ1-6	CASSHRDPNSPLHF
TRBV28	medium-sized	TRBJ2-6	CASNPSGSGANVLTF
TRBV9	medium-sized	TRBJ1-3	CASSVAGYSGNTIYF
TRBV7-9	medium-sized	TRBJ1-5	CASSLEGQALQPQHF
TRBV14	medium-sized	TRBJ2-2	CASSPYSLEIPGELFF
TRBV27	medium-sized	TRBJ2-7	CASSFLQPGSGAEQYF
TRBV4-1	-	TRBJ2-1	CAGIQERRNEQFF
TRBV4-1	medium-sized	TRBJ1-1	CASSQEWAGNTEAFF
TRBV29-1	medium-sized	TRBJ1-2	CSVRVSLIYGYTF
TRBV20-1	-	TRBJ2-7	CSARGPEAHEQYF
TRBV7-8	-	TRBJ2-7	CASSPGNEQYF
TRBV7-6	-	TRBJ1-4	CASTRDRGLEKLFF
TRBV9	-	TRBJ1-5	CASSVDGDGNQPQHF
TRBV29-1	-	TRBJ2-1	CSPGPGPVGEQFF
TRBV29-1	medium-sized	TRBJ2-1	CSVEGLAGGVYNEQFF
TRBV6-5	-	TRBJ2-2	CASSYSPNTGELFF